The 27 T cell receptor beta chains given below trace back to one sample, sequenced in a study of cytomegalovirus exposure and HLA in healthy donors. The PCR used 60 Vbeta and 13 Jbeta primers. Assay: immunoSEQ multiplex PCR; the TCRdb copy retains only in-frame clones and omits some. In the table there are 90,000 or so clones, about 79% of which are singletons. The sample taken for sequencing was PBMCs. Receptor source: a female donor in good health and CMV-seronegative.

V and J are TRBV6-5 and TRBJ2-2; the D gene is possibly TRBD1 (6 bases). Germline lookup yields CDR1 MNHEY and CDR2 SVGAGI. The CDR3 has 13 residues. Trimming took off 5 bases at V and 5 bases at J, with 9 bases between the two ends. The CDR3 here is CASSADRTGELFF. The CDR3 DNA reads as TGTGCCAGCAGTGCCGACAGGACCGGGGAGCTGTTTTTT.

J is TRBJ1-4 and V is TRBV5-4; the match to TRBD1 covers 11 bases. CDR3 length equals 18 residues. Trimming took 5 bases from V and 0 from J; bases not matched to a gene: 9. The germline V gene has CDR1 SGHNT and CDR2 YYREEE (reference sequence). The CDR3 sequence is CASSPTGGQGATNEKLFF. The DNA for the CDR3 is TGTGCCAGCAGTCCTACCGGGGGACAGGGGGCAACTAATGAAAAACTGTTTTTT. Full variable domain (missing parts from reference TRBV5-4 and TRBJ1-4): ETGVTQSPTHLIKTRGQQVTLRCSSQSGHNTVSWYQQALGQGPQFIFQYYREEENGRGNFPPRFSGLQFPNYSSELNVNALELDDSALYLCASSPTGGQGATNEKLFFGSGTQLSVL.

The count of this clone is one. CDR3 residues: CASGGSLRFNEQFF. The CDR3 bases are TGTGCCAGCGGCGGGAGTCTAAGATTCAATGAGCAGTTCTTC. The chain recombines TRBV4-2 with TRBJ2-1, with TRBD2 matching 7 bases. V lost 8 bases and J lost 6; bases outside the gene matches: 10. The germline CDR1 and CDR2 sequences are LGHNA and YNFKEQ. The CDR3 is 14 residues long.

The genes are TRBV29-1 and TRBJ2-7; D gene uncertain. The CDR3 is made up of 11 amino acids. Germline CDR1 is SQVTM and CDR2 is ANQGSEA. V gave up 4 bases and J gave up 7 bases, with 11 bases separating them. The CDR3 spells CSVGRLGEQYF. CDR3 in DNA: TGCAGCGTTGGTCGCCTCGGGGAGCAGTACTTC.

The V and J genes are TRBV5-1 and TRBJ1-1; maybe TRBD1 (6 bases). There are 17 residues in the CDR3. V lost 4 bases to trimming and J lost 2 bases, with 21 bases between them. The germline V gene encodes CDR1 SGHRS and CDR2 YFSETQ. The CDR3 DNA reads as TGCGCCAGCAGCGTTCAACAGGGCCCACTATCTAACACTGAAGCTTTCTTT. This translates into CASSVQQGPLSNTEAFF.

The chain uses TRBV15 and TRBJ2-1; 9 bases map to TRBD1. CDR1 LNHNV and CDR2 YYDKDF come from the germline V gene (reference sequence). V was pared by 2 bases and J by 3 bases, with 5 bases of the junction left unmatched. CDR3 length equals 16 residues. This CDR3 reads CATSRSGQGRYNEQFF. The CDR3 bases are TGTGCCACCAGCAGATCAGGACAGGGGCGCTACAATGAGCAGTTCTTC.

This clone showed up just once. The CDR3 loop reads CASSLETGRSYEQYF. CDR3 coding DNA: TGTGCCAGCAGCTTAGAGACAGGGAGGTCCTACGAGCAGTACTTC. V and J are TRBV7-6 and TRBJ2-7, with a possible D match to TRBD1 (7 bases). The germline gives CDR1 SGHVS, CDR2 FNYEAQ. The V and J ends lost 1 base and 1 base respectively, with 11 bases between them. This CDR3 has 15 residues.

This clone was detected once. The chain combines TRBV19 with TRBJ2-1; 13 bases agree with TRBD2. Trimming removed 7 bases from V and 8 bases from J; junction bases left unmatched: 5. CDR1 is LNHDA, CDR2 SQIVND, per germline (reference sequence). The CDR3 is made up of 14 amino acids. The CDR3 region is CASKTSGRMDEQFF. CDR3 DNA: TGTGCCAGTAAGACTAGCGGGAGGATGGATGAGCAGTTCTTC.

This chain links TRBV5-1 with TRBJ1-3; 7 bases map to TRBD1. The germline gives CDR1 SGHRS, CDR2 YFSETQ. V lost 0 bases to trimming and J lost 3 bases; unmatched junction nucleotides: 6. CDR3 length equals 16 residues. This CDR3 is CASSLAGTAYGNTIYF. CDR3 bases: TGCGCCAGCAGCTTGGCAGGGACAGCTTATGGAAACACCATATATTTT.

The chain joins TRBV27 to TRBJ1-5; D ambiguous. This CDR3 comprises 14 residues. V was pared by 0 bases and J by 2 bases, with 5 bases between. CDR1 and CDR2 from the germline V gene are MNHEY and SMNVEV (reference sequence). The CDR3 spells CASSLSSGNQPQHF. The DNA for the CDR3 is TGTGCCAGCAGTTTATCGTCGGGCAATCAGCCCCAGCATTTT.

The chain joins TRBV6-6 to TRBJ2-7; D gene unclear. From germline, CDR1 is MNHNY and CDR2 SVGAGI (reference sequence). V lost 3 bases to trimming and J lost 3 bases, with 3 bases between them. The CDR3 is 11 residues long. The CDR3, as DNA: TGTGCCAGCAGTTATATCTACGAGCAGTACTTC. Translated, it gives CASSYIYEQYF.

The J gene is TRBJ1-6, the V gene TRBV28, with D tentatively TRBD1 (5 bases). The germline V gene encodes CDR1 MDHEN and CDR2 SYDVKM. Between the trimmed V and J ends, which lost 4 bases and 15 bases, there was a span of 13 bases. The CDR3 is 12 amino acids. The CDR3 region is CASSSGGGSLHF. The CDR3 DNA follows: TGTGCCAGCAGTTCAGGCGGGGGGAGCCTCCACTTT.

The genes are TRBV10-3 and TRBJ2-3, with TRBD1 matching 8 bases. The CDR3 spans 17 residues. V gave up 0 bases and J gave up 6 bases; unmatched junction bases: 11. Germline-derived CDR1 and CDR2 are ENHRY and SYGVKD. The CDR3 DNA follows: TGTGCCATCAGTGAGTCGAAAGAAGACAGGGGTTATGATACGCAGTATTTT. Its translation: CAISESKEDRGYDTQYF.

The genes are TRBV4-1 and TRBJ2-1, with 11 bases that match TRBD2. Trimming at V came to 3 bases and at J to 10 bases, leaving 8 bases not matched to a gene. The length of the CDR3 is 15 residues. CDR1 MGHRA and CDR2 YSYEKL come from the germline V gene. The CDR3: CASSHSLAGGREQFF. Here the CDR3 DNA reads TGCGCCAGCAGCCATTCCCTAGCGGGGGGACGGGAGCAGTTCTTC.

The table lists this clone with a count of one. This chain connects TRBV7-9 to TRBJ2-7; maybe TRBD2 (6 bases). The CDR3 length is 14 residues. V lost 3 bases to trimming and J lost 5 bases, with 14 bases between them. Germline V gene lookup returns CDR1 SEHNR and CDR2 FQNEAQ (reference sequence). This chain's CDR3 is CASSLALPGDEQYF. CDR3 nucleotide sequence: TGTGCCAGCAGCTTGGCTCTCCCGGGGGACGAGCAGTACTTC. Looking up the rest from reference TRBV7-9 and TRBJ2-7 gives the full variable domain: DTGVSQNPRHKITKRGQNVTFRCDPISEHNRLYWYRQTLGQGPEFLTYFQNEAQLEKSRLLSDRFSAERPKGSFSTLEIQRTEQGDSAMYLCASSLALPGDEQYFGPGTRLTVT.

V usage is TRBV6-6 and J usage is TRBJ1-1, with D perhaps matching TRBD1 (5 bases). This CDR3 is 14 amino acids long. The V and J ends lost 6 bases and 4 bases respectively, with 15 bases between them. The germline V gene has CDR1 MNHNY and CDR2 SVGAGI (reference sequence). CDR3 protein: CASRPGGEGTEAFF. The CDR3 DNA reads TGTGCCAGCAGACCGGGAGGGGAGGGCACTGAAGCTTTCTTT.

The chain couples TRBV5-5 to TRBJ1-2; the D gene is possibly TRBD1 (5 bases). The CDR3 has 13 residues. V lost 5 bases to trimming and J lost 1 base, with 9 bases between them. Germline V gives CDR1 SGHKS, CDR2 YYEKEE (reference sequence). The CDR3 here is CASSTQGNYGYTF. The DNA of the CDR3 is TGTGCCAGCAGTACGCAGGGTAACTATGGCTACACCTTC.

The rearrangement links TRBV9 to TRBJ2-1, with TRBD2 identical over 8 bases. This CDR3 comprises 14 residues. CDR1 and CDR2 from the germline V gene are SGDLS and YYNGEE. The trim removed 0 bases at V and 9 bases at J, leaving 5 bases unmatched. The CDR3 is CASSVAGGPGEQFF. The CDR3 DNA is TGTGCCAGCAGCGTAGCGGGGGGGCCCGGTGAGCAGTTCTTC.

In its sample, this clone was seen once. The chain uses TRBV19 and TRBJ2-3; 7 bases are shared with TRBD2. V lost 5 bases, J lost 4 bases, and 12 bases stayed unmatched. Germline lookup yields CDR1 LNHDA and CDR2 SQIVND (reference sequence). This CDR3 region has 16 residues. The CDR3 loop is CASSGPLAGVADTQYF. CDR3 bases: TGTGCCAGTAGTGGCCCCCTTGCGGGAGTGGCAGATACGCAGTATTTT.

CDR3 sequence (DNA): TGTGCCAGCAGCGTAGATCCTAGGGGGAAAAACAATGAGCAGTTCTTC. This encodes CASSVDPRGKNNEQFF. The rearrangement links TRBV9 to TRBJ2-1; possible D gene TRBD1, 6 bases. The germline CDR1 and CDR2 sequences are SGDLS and YYNGEE. The CDR3 is 16 amino acids. V gave up 0 bases and J gave up 5 bases, with 15 bases separating them.

This clone has just a few counts. The rearrangement joins TRBV6-5 to TRBJ2-7; 7 bases align to TRBD1. Per the germline V gene, CDR1 is MNHEY and CDR2 is SVGAGI. The CDR3 consists of 14 residues. V gave up 5 bases and J gave up 2 bases; unmatched junction bases: 6. DNA for the CDR3: TGTGCCAGCAGTCGCCGACAGGGAACCTACGAGCAGTACTTC. Its translation is CASSRRQGTYEQYF.

This chain uses TRBV10-1 with TRBJ2-7; D might be TRBD1 (6 bases). Germline loops: CDR1 WNHNN, CDR2 SYGVQD (reference sequence). V was shortened by 3 bases and J by 3 bases, with 9 bases between the two germline ends. The CDR3 covers 13 residues. In DNA form, the CDR3 reads TGCGCCAGCAGTGAAGGGACAAACTACGAGCAGTACTTC. Translated: CASSEGTNYEQYF.

J is TRBJ2-2 and V is TRBV7-6, with D possibly TRBD1 on 7 matching bases. V was clipped by 1 base and J by 5 bases, with 11 bases between them. Germline CDR1 and CDR2: SGHVS and FNYEAQ. The CDR3 runs to 15 residues. CDR3 coding DNA: TGTGCCAGCAGCTTAGGACAGGGAGGTACCGGGGAGCTGTTTTTT. Amino acid sequence: CASSLGQGGTGELFF.

The V gene is TRBV6-1, the J gene TRBJ1-2, with no clear D. V was shortened by 6 bases and J by 7 bases, with 9 bases between the two germline ends. The CDR3 totals 11 residues. The germline gives CDR1 MNHNS, CDR2 SASEGT. The CDR3 loop is CASSDFRGYTF. CDR3 nucleotides: TGTGCCAGCAGCGACTTCCGTGGCTACACCTTC.

The chain links TRBV4-1 to TRBJ2-5; D ambiguous. The germline V and J ends were trimmed by 1 base and 1 base, with 7 bases remaining between them. CDR3 length: 14 amino acids. Germline V gene sequence: CDR1 MGHRA, CDR2 YSYEKL. The CDR3 loop is CASSQASVQETQYF. CDR3 nucleotide sequence: TGCGCCAGCAGCCAAGCAAGCGTCCAAGAGACCCAGTACTTC.

V and J are TRBV30 and TRBJ1-3; D possibly corresponds to TRBD1 (6 bases). V was pared by 2 bases and J by 0 bases, with 11 bases between. This CDR3 is built from 15 residues. From germline, CDR1 is GTSNPN and CDR2 SVGIG (reference sequence). In DNA form, the CDR3 reads TGTGCCTGGAGTTCAGGGGCCCCCTCTGGAAACACCATATATTTT. The encoded protein is CAWSSGAPSGNTIYF.

CDR3 bases: TGTGCCAGCAGTGAGCCCCAGGGCTTCGGCACAGATACGCAGTATTTT. This sequence encodes CASSEPQGFGTDTQYF. The rearrangement joins TRBV25-1 to TRBJ2-3, with a weak D call TRBD1 (5 bases). Germline V CDR1 and CDR2: MGHDK, SYGVNS. Trimming stripped 3 bases from V and 1 base from J, with 14 bases between. This CDR3 contains 16 residues. The full variable domain, in which reference TRBV25-1 and TRBJ2-3 provide the parts outside the CDR3, is EADIYQTPRYLVIGTGKKITLECSQTMGHDKMYWYQQDPGMELHLIHYSYGVNSTEKGDLSSESTVSRIRTEHFPLTLESARPSHTSQYLCASSEPQGFGTDTQYFGPGTRLTVL.